One sample yielded the 20 T cell receptor beta chains listed below, sequenced in a study of T cell repertoires in ileal Crohn's disease. Sequenced by immunoSEQ multiplex PCR; TCRdb stores in-frame clones only, minus some. Of 6,500 to 10,000 clones in the sample, roughly 79% were seen once. The material sequenced was ileal tissue. The receptor set was obtained from an adult with Crohn's disease.

The rearrangement joins TRBV9 to TRBJ1-3, with 7 positions matching TRBD1. CDR1 and CDR2 from the germline V gene are SGDLS and YYNGEE. The CDR3 totals 15 residues. V dropped 0 bases and J dropped 4; count of bases not matched to a gene: 4. Here the CDR3 DNA reads TGTGCCAGCAGCGTAGGGCACAGGGGAGGAAACACCATATATTTT. Protein product: CASSVGHRGGNTIYF.

The rearrangement joins TRBV11-3 to TRBJ2-7; D is possibly TRBD1 (6 bases). The ends were cut back, 6 bases at V and 4 bases at J, with 10 bases in the middle. The CDR3 extends over 12 amino acids. Germline CDR1 SGHNT, CDR2 YENEEA. CDR3 amino acids: CASSSQGYEQYF. The CDR3 nucleotides read TGTGCCAGCAGTTCACAGGGATACGAGCAGTACTTC.

The genes are TRBV5-6 and TRBJ2-2, with D maybe TRBD1 (5 bases). Trimming shortened V by 3 bases and J by 0 bases, and 9 bases separated the two germline ends. This CDR3 comprises 15 residues. Germline CDR1 is SGHDT and CDR2 is YYEEEE. CDR3 coding DNA: TGTGCCAGCAGCTCGGACATAGCGAACACCGGGGAGCTGTTTTTT. This sequence encodes CASSSDIANTGELFF.

The V call is TRBV9, the J call TRBJ2-7; the match to TRBD1 covers 8 bases. The CDR3 loop spans 15 amino acids. Germline loops: CDR1 SGDLS, CDR2 YYNGEE. V trimming: 0 bases; J trimming: 2 bases; junction bases outside the gene matches: 4. The CDR3 spells CASSVAPGQAYEQYF. The CDR3 DNA reads as TGTGCCAGCAGCGTAGCCCCGGGACAGGCCTACGAGCAGTACTTC.

The rearrangement uses TRBV6-1 and TRBJ2-5, with a tentative D call TRBD1 (5 bases). Germline CDR1 MNHNS, CDR2 SASEGT. Trimming removed 7 bases from V and 2 bases from J, with 17 bases in between. The CDR3 sequence is 15 residues long. CDR3 residues: CASTPTPQAQETQYF. The DNA for the CDR3 is TGTGCCAGCACCCCCACCCCACAGGCTCAAGAGACCCAGTACTTC.

The table lists this clone with a count of one. The rearrangement joins TRBV7-3 to TRBJ2-5; TRBD2 matches 11 bases. Germline values: CDR1 SGHTA, CDR2 FQGTGA. This CDR3 has 15 residues. Trimming took 5 bases from V and 2 from J; bases not matched to a gene: 4. CDR3: CASSPVAGGQETQYF. CDR3 nucleotide sequence: TGTGCCAGCAGCCCCGTAGCGGGGGGGCAAGAGACCCAGTACTTC. The variable domain in full, with the rest retrieved from reference TRBV7-3 and TRBJ2-5, is GAGVSQTPSNKVTEKGKYVELRCDPISGHTALYWYRQSLGQGPEFLIYFQGTGAADDSGLPNDRFFAVRPEGSVSTLKIQRTERGDSAVYLCASSPVAGGQETQYFGPGTRLLVL.

The CDR3 spells CASSHTTRLAGEAEQYF. For the CDR3, the DNA is TGCGCCAGCAGCCACACTACCCGACTAGCGGGAGAGGCCGAGCAGTACTTC. The V gene is TRBV4-1, the J gene TRBJ2-7, with 12 nucleotides matching TRBD2. This CDR3 contains 17 residues. Germline trimming cut 3 bases from V and 6 bases from J; bases unmatched to any gene: 12. Germline V CDR1 and CDR2: MGHRA, YSYEKL.

This chain uses TRBV18 with TRBJ1-5, with D tentatively TRBD1 (5 bases). Per the germline V gene, CDR1 is KGHSH and CDR2 is LQKENI. This CDR3 comprises 15 residues. The ends were cut back, 3 bases at V and 0 bases at J, with 9 bases in the middle. In DNA, the CDR3 is TGTGCCAGCTCACCGACCGACAGTAGCAATCAGCCCCAGCATTTT. Amino acids: CASSPTDSSNQPQHF.

This chain links TRBV6-6 with TRBJ2-7; TRBD1 is a possible D gene (6 bases). The CDR3 has 14 residues. Per the germline V gene, CDR1 is MNHNY and CDR2 is SVGAGI (reference sequence). Trimming took 4 bases from V and 2 from J, leaving 12 bases between them. The CDR3 spells CASSFDRTAYEQYF. DNA for the CDR3: TGTGCCAGCAGTTTCGACAGGACTGCCTACGAGCAGTACTTC.

The chain carries TRBV9 and TRBJ2-1; D call uncertain. CDR1 and CDR2 (germline): SGDLS, YYNGEE. The V end was cut by 0 bases, the J end by 0 bases, with 4 bases between. The CDR3 runs to 14 residues. The CDR3 is CASSVGSSYNEQFF. The CDR3 DNA sequence: TGTGCCAGCAGCGTAGGGAGCTCCTACAATGAGCAGTTCTTC.

J is TRBJ2-3 and V is TRBV4-2; 12 bases line up with TRBD2. V lost 5 bases, J lost 3 bases, and 9 bases stayed unmatched. Germline CDR1 LGHNA, CDR2 YNFKEQ. This CDR3 is built from 17 residues. CDR3 DNA sequence: TGTGCCAGCAGCTTTGGACTAGCGGGGCAGACTACAGATACGCAGTATTTT. Translation gives CASSFGLAGQTTDTQYF.

V gene TRBV9 combines with J gene TRBJ2-3; 15 bases align to TRBD2. J was trimmed by 4 bases and V by 0 bases; bases with no gene match: 9. CDR1 is SGDLS, CDR2 YYNGEE, per germline. This CDR3 is 19 amino acids long. The CDR3 DNA is TGTGCCAGCAGCGTAGAAGAGGTGGGACTAGCGGGGGGTCCAGATACGCAGTATTTT. Translation: CASSVEEVGLAGGPDTQYF.

The J gene is TRBJ1-2, the V gene TRBV5-1, with a tentative D call TRBD1 (5 bases). CDR1 SGHRS and CDR2 YFSETQ come from the germline V gene. The CDR3 extends over 14 amino acids. Between the trimmed V and J ends, which lost 5 bases and 2 bases, there was a span of 13 bases. This CDR3 reads CASSTAGGNYGYTF. The CDR3 nucleotides read TGCGCCAGCAGTACCGCGGGGGGGAACTATGGCTACACCTTC.

This chain connects TRBV14 to TRBJ1-3; D call uncertain. This CDR3 spans 15 amino acids. Germline CDR1 and CDR2: SGHDN and FVKESK. Trimming left V 2 bases short and J 4 bases short, with 12 bases between. CDR3 sequence reads: CASSQRQAPGNTIYF. DNA of the CDR3: TGTGCCAGCAGCCAACGGCAGGCGCCGGGAAACACCATATATTTT.

The rearrangement joins TRBV9 to TRBJ2-7; a possible D gene is TRBD1 (6 bases). This CDR3 has 16 residues. Trimming cost V 3 bases and J 1 base, with 17 bases left between them. The germline V gene has CDR1 SGDLS and CDR2 YYNGEE. The CDR3 region is CASSGGQFSRSYEQYF. CDR3 nucleotide sequence: TGTGCCAGCAGCGGCGGACAGTTCTCGAGATCCTACGAGCAGTACTTC.

J is TRBJ1-1 and V is TRBV10-3; the D is unclear. The CDR3 runs to 13 residues. Trimming pared 2 bases from V and 10 bases from J, leaving 14 bases between. Germline-derived CDR1 and CDR2 are ENHRY and SYGVKD. The CDR3 loop is CAISEEVVRGAFF. The CDR3 DNA is TGTGCCATCAGTGAGGAGGTGGTGCGGGGAGCTTTCTTT.

The chain employs TRBV6-1 and TRBJ2-1, with 10 bases identical to TRBD1. Losses at the gene ends were 4 bases for V and 4 bases for J; bases not matched to a gene: 4. Germline assignment: CDR1 MNHNS and CDR2 SASEGT. The CDR3 covers 15 residues. CDR3 amino acids: CASSARTGGYNEQFF. The DNA for the CDR3 is TGTGCCAGCAGTGCCCGGACAGGGGGTTACAATGAGCAGTTCTTC.

This rearrangement joins TRBV5-1 to TRBJ2-2; TRBD2 matches 8 bases. This CDR3 region has 15 residues. After removal of 4 bases from V and 6 bases from J, the junction contained 8 bases not matched to a gene. Germline CDR1 and CDR2: SGHRS and YFSETQ. CDR3 protein: CASSGGTRGAGELFF. CDR3 nucleotide sequence: TGCGCCAGCAGCGGCGGGACTAGGGGGGCCGGGGAGCTGTTTTTT.

J is TRBJ1-3 and V is TRBV18; 7 nucleotides line up with TRBD1. The V segment lost 2 bases and the J segment 4 bases; nucleotides outside the gene matches: 8. Germline assignment: CDR1 KGHSH and CDR2 LQKENI. This CDR3 contains 16 residues. The CDR3 DNA reads as TGTGCCAGCTCACCAAAGGGACAGATTGAAGGAAACACCATATATTTT. Residues: CASSPKGQIEGNTIYF. Filled out from reference TRBV18 and TRBJ1-3, the complete variable domain reads NAGVMQNPRHLVRRRGQEARLRCSPMKGHSHVYWYRQLPEEGLKFMVYLQKENIIDESGMPKERFSAEFPKEGPSILRIQQVVRGDSAAYFCASSPKGQIEGNTIYFGEGSWLTVV.

This chain connects TRBV7-3 to TRBJ2-7; 9 bases agree with TRBD1. Germline V gene data show CDR1 as SGHTA and CDR2 as FQGTGA. This CDR3 is 16 amino acids long. The V segment lost 2 bases and the J segment 3 bases; nucleotides outside the gene matches: 8. Here the CDR3 DNA reads TGTGCCAGCAGCTTAGGGACAGGGAACACGGGCTACGAGCAGTACTTC. This codes for CASSLGTGNTGYEQYF.